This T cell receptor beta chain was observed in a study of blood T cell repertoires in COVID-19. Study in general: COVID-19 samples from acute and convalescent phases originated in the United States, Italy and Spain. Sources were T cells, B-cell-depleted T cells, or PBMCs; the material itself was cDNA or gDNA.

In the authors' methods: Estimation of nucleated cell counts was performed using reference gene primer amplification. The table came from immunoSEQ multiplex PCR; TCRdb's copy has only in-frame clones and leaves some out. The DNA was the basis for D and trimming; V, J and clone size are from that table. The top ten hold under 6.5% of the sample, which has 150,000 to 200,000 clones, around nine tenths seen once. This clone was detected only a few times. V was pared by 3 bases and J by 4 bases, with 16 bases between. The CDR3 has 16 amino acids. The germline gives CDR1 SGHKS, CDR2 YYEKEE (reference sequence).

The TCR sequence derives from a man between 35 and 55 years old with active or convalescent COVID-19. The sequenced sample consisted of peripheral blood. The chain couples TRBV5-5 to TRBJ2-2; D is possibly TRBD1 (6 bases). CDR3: CASSSRGSQATGELFF. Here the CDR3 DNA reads TGTGCCAGCAGCTCTAGGGGGTCCCAGGCCACCGGGGAGCTGTTTTTT.